Listed below are T cell receptor beta chains from one sample, sequenced in a study of cytomegalovirus exposure and HLA in healthy donors. Using immunoSEQ multiplex PCR, the repertoire was profiled, and TCRdb retains in-frame clones only, with some absent. The data contain 130,000 or so clones, 6.5% to 9.5% of them singletons. The source material was PBMCs. All receptors come from a man in his forties in good health and CMV-seronegative. CDR3s include the opening cysteine and the closing phenylalanine or tryptophan. Fields, in order: V gene, clone size, J gene, D gene, CDR3 DNA, CDR3 protein. The D gene is left open where the match is weak. Only part of the rows carry a size: once, few, many, or a class if the clone is expanded.

V: TRBV15
size: few
J: TRBJ1-2
D: .
DNA: TGTGCCACCAGCAGAGATTACGGGGGTTCGAACTATGGCTACACCTTC
CDR3: CATSRDYGGSNYGYTF

V: TRBV18
size: few
J: TRBJ1-6
D: .
DNA: TGTGCCAGCTCACCAGCGGCAGGGAATAATTCACCCCTCCACTTT
CDR3: CASSPAAGNNSPLHF

V: TRBV4-1
size: .
J: TRBJ1-2
D: .
DNA: TGCGCCAGCAGCCTACTCGAGGGGGGGGGATATGGCTACACCTTC
CDR3: CASSLLEGGGYGYTF

V: TRBV5-1
size: few
J: TRBJ2-2
D: .
DNA: TGCGCCAGCAGCTTGGCTGTCAGTCAGGGTGGGGAGCTGTTTTTT
CDR3: CASSLAVSQGGELFF

V: TRBV11-2
size: .
J: TRBJ2-1
D: TRBD2
DNA: TGTGCCAGCAGCTCGCGACTAGCGGGGGGTGATGAGCAGTTCTTC
CDR3: CASSSRLAGGDEQFF

V: TRBV10-2
size: few
J: TRBJ2-5
D: TRBD1
DNA: TGCGCCAGCAGTGAGTTGGGGGACAGGGGGCACCCTCAAGAGACCCAGTACTTC
CDR3: CASSELGDRGHPQETQYF

V: TRBV5-1
size: .
J: TRBJ2-1
D: TRBD1
DNA: TGCGCCAGCAGACCCGGGACAGGATTCAATGAGCAGTTCTTC
CDR3: CASRPGTGFNEQFF

V: TRBV10-3
size: few
J: TRBJ2-6
D: .
DNA: TGTGCCATCAGTGCCTCAGGGGCTGGGGCCAACGTCCTGACTTTC
CDR3: CAISASGAGANVLTF

V: TRBV6-5
size: .
J: TRBJ1-4
D: .
DNA: TGTGCCAGCAGTTTTGGTGGACTCCTTAATGAAAAACTGTTTTTT
CDR3: CASSFGGLLNEKLFF

V: TRBV6-1
size: .
J: TRBJ2-7
D: .
DNA: TGTGCCAGCAGTGAAGTCAGGGAGGCCTACGAGCAGTACTTC
CDR3: CASSEVREAYEQYF

V: TRBV28
size: few
J: TRBJ1-2
D: TRBD1
DNA: TGTGCCAGCAGCATACAGGGGGCTGGAAACTATGGCTACACCTTC
CDR3: CASSIQGAGNYGYTF

V: TRBV28
size: .
J: TRBJ2-2
D: TRBD1
DNA: TGTGCCAGCAGTCTGTCAGGGGGCGCAGCCGGGGAGCTGTTTTTT
CDR3: CASSLSGGAAGELFF

V: TRBV6-6
size: .
J: TRBJ2-5
D: .
DNA: TGTGCCAGCAAGGCGGGTTCCCAGGAGACCCAGTACTTC
CDR3: CASKAGSQETQYF

V: TRBV5-1
size: .
J: TRBJ2-7
D: TRBD1
DNA: TGCGCCAGCAGCCTCAGCGACGGAGGACAGGGGGCCCACGAGCAGTACTTC
CDR3: CASSLSDGGQGAHEQYF

V: TRBV7-8
size: once
J: TRBJ1-4
D: .
DNA: TGTGCCAGCAGCCCCTACTCAGTCGCCAGGCCCCTCGAAAAACTGTTTTTT
CDR3: CASSPYSVARPLEKLFF